This record looks at one T cell receptor beta chain sequence and its context. MiXCR, applied by TCRdb to the RT-PCR reads, yields one record per CDR3 protein. The top ten hold 3.6% of the sample, which has almost 700,000 distinct CDR3 sequences, 13% to 15% seen once. This CDR3 comprises 15 residues. The V and J ends lost 1 base and 4 bases respectively, with 13 bases between them. Germline V lookup: CDR1 MGHRA, CDR2 YSYEKL. This sequence was found in a female donor in good health, serving as a healthy control. V gene TRBV4-1 combines with J gene TRBJ1-2, with a weak D call TRBD1 (6 bases). The sample comprised memory CD4+ T cells from blood. CDR3 sequence reads: CASSQGTVEIYGYTF. CDR3 bases: TGCGCCAGCAGCCAAGGGACAGTGGAGATCTATGGCTACACCTTC.